The rows below give T cell receptor beta chains drawn from one sample of a study of OX40 agonist ivuxolimab in advanced cancers. Assay used: immunoSEQ multiplex PCR; TCRdb lists only in-frame clones, some missing. This table holds about 140,000 clones, 90% found once. Specimen: CD4+ or CD8+ T cells sorted from blood, collected in a trial of the OX40 agonist ivuxolimab. These receptors were taken from an adult with an advanced solid tumor such as melanoma, head and neck, liver or kidney cancer. Each CDR3 is given without its conserved first and last residue. D genes are given only for firm matches.

j_gene,v_gene,d_gene,CDR3aa
TRBJ2-1,TRBV6-1,-,ASSVYRSPYSYNEQF
TRBJ1-1,TRBV28,-,ASSQGTSAGAF
TRBJ1-1,TRBV4-1,-,ASSQDMNTEAF
TRBJ1-5,TRBV21-1,-,ASRRERHVSNQPQH
TRBJ1-2,TRBV5-8,TRBD1,ASSSRQGAINGYT
TRBJ1-2,TRBV7-8,-,ASGFGGNYGYT
TRBJ1-2,TRBV18,-,ASSPATAATLNGYT
TRBJ2-1,TRBV20-1,-,SAYRTNEQF
TRBJ1-1,TRBV6-5,-,ASSYVAGDARTEAF
TRBJ1-2,TRBV11-3,-,ASSLDPMYGYT
TRBJ2-3,TRBV4-3,TRBD2,ASSQDLAGGPDTQY